This paragraph covers one T cell receptor (beta chain) sequence. Trimming removed 3 bases at V and 1 base at J, with 27 bases between. Germline lookup yields CDR1 LGHNT and CDR2 FRNRAP. The length of the CDR3 is 20 residues. The sample comes from a study of identical twins. TCRdb reanalysed the 5' RACE reads using MiXCR and keeps one entry per CDR3 protein. This repertoire shows approximately 1.8 million distinct CDR3 sequences, less than 40% found once; its top ten account for roughly 0.3%. The sequenced sample consisted of cord blood. The chain combines TRBV12-5 with TRBJ2-5; D might be TRBD1 or TRBD2, each matching 5 bases. The sequence derives from a newborn girl in good health. The CDR3 spells CASGFLRCSGTSPTQETQYF. CDR3 DNA sequence: TGTGCTAGTGGTTTTCTCAGGTGCTCGGGGACCTCGCCTACCCAAGAGACCCAGTACTTC.